Below, 11 T cell receptor beta chains from the same sample are listed, as sequenced in a study of cytomegalovirus exposure and HLA in healthy donors listed by TCRdb under 2017. Receptors were amplified or captured by the immunoSEQ multiplex PCR assay. For the multiplex PCR, a mixture combining 60 forward primers for TCR Vbeta segments and 13 reverse primers for TCR Jbeta segments was used. TCRdb mirrors the immuneACCESS table, restricted to in-frame sequences. Some clones are absent from its copies; in checked studies, under half trace to an unresolved V gene, and the reason for the others is unknown. The sample includes some 100,000 clones, with about 70% observed a single time. The ten largest clones add up to 4% to 5.5% of the sample. The specimen sequenced was PBMCs. These receptors were taken from a woman under 30 in good health and CMV-seropositive.

The chain uses TRBV27 and TRBJ2-6; D uncertain. The CDR3 is 15 residues long. Germline V gives CDR1 MNHEY, CDR2 SMNVEV (reference sequence). V lost 5 bases, J lost 9 bases, and 17 bases lay in between. This chain's CDR3 is CASSPSRLLGNVLTF. The CDR3 DNA follows: TGTGCCAGCAGTCCATCCCGCCTTCTAGGCAACGTCCTGACTTTC.

The rearrangement joins TRBV30 to TRBJ2-1; D perhaps matches TRBD1 (6 bases). This CDR3 is built from 13 residues. The ends were cut back, 0 bases at V and 6 bases at J, with 9 bases in the middle. The germline V gene has CDR1 GTSNPN and CDR2 SVGIG (reference sequence). CDR3 residues: CAWSVGQINEQFF. CDR3 in DNA: TGTGCCTGGAGTGTAGGACAGATCAATGAGCAGTTCTTC. The full variable domain, rest sourced from reference TRBV30 and TRBJ2-1, is SQTIHQWPATLVQPVGSPLSLECTVEGTSNPNLYWYRQAAGRGLQLLFYSVGIGQISSEVPQNLSASRPQDRQFILSSKKLLLSDSGFYLCAWSVGQINEQFFGPGTRLTVL.

This clone has just a few counts. The chain couples TRBV6-6 to TRBJ2-7; 8 bases are shared with TRBD2. The CDR3 contains 15 residues. The junction had 8 bases not matched to a gene; V was cut back by 4 bases and J by 3 bases. Germline V gene lookup returns CDR1 MNHNY and CDR2 SVGAGI (reference sequence). The CDR3 region has the DNA TGTGCCAGCAGTTCCACCACTAGCGGAGGCTACGAGCAGTACTTC. Its translation is CASSSTTSGGYEQYF.

The genes are TRBV9 and TRBJ2-2; D might be TRBD2 (5 bases). Trimming left V 3 bases short and J 7 bases short, with 13 bases between. Germline lookup yields CDR1 SGDLS and CDR2 YYNGEE. The CDR3 runs 14 residues. The CDR3 nucleotides read TGTGCCAGCAGCGAGGCCCTCGGGATCGGGGAGCTGTTTTTT. Translation gives CASSEALGIGELFF.

The J gene is TRBJ2-7, the V gene TRBV4-3, with 7 bases lining up with TRBD2. This CDR3 has 19 residues. The germline gives CDR1 LGHNA, CDR2 YSLEER. The V and J ends lost 0 bases and 5 bases, in that order; junction bases with no gene match: 19. CDR3 bases: TGCGCCAGCAGCCAAGAGGTGGCGGTGTGGATGCGGGAGATCCACGAGCAGTACTTC. It yields the protein CASSQEVAVWMREIHEQYF.

The chain is built from TRBV15 and TRBJ1-1; 7 bases are a match to TRBD1. CDR3 size: 14 residues. The V gene's germline CDR1 is LNHNV and CDR2 YYDKDF (reference sequence). V shed 0 bases, J shed 3 bases, and the junction held 1 base outside the gene matches. The CDR3 spells CATSRDRGYTEAFF. The CDR3, as DNA: TGTGCCACCAGCAGAGACAGGGGGTACACTGAAGCTTTCTTT.

This clone was recorded a few times. The J gene is TRBJ1-1, the V gene TRBV9; D unresolved. V lost 4 bases to trimming and J lost 1 base, with 8 bases between them. The CDR3 contains 13 residues. Germline V gene data show CDR1 as SGDLS and CDR2 as YYNGEE. In DNA, the CDR3 is TGTGCCAGCAGCCGAACTGGGAACACTGAAGCTTTCTTT. Residues: CASSRTGNTEAFF.

V is TRBV18 and J is TRBJ2-3; 13 bases line up with TRBD2. The CDR3 totals 18 residues. V lost 0 bases, J lost 2 bases, and 5 bases stayed unmatched. From germline, CDR1 is KGHSH and CDR2 LQKENI. The CDR3 DNA is TGTGCCAGCTCACCACCGGGAGGACTAGCGGGGGCCACAGATACGCAGTATTTT. Encoded protein: CASSPPGGLAGATDTQYF.

V and J are TRBV14 and TRBJ2-7; D not resolved. Trimming cost V 1 base and J 4 bases, with 14 bases left between them. Germline V gene sequence: CDR1 SGHDN, CDR2 FVKESK. This CDR3 is 15 amino acids long. This chain's CDR3 is CASSQGTALFYEQYF. The CDR3, as DNA: TGTGCCAGCAGCCAAGGCACAGCCTTATTTTACGAGCAGTACTTC.

The chain links TRBV27 to TRBJ1-5; D perhaps matches TRBD1 (5 bases). This CDR3 comprises 16 residues. CDR1 and CDR2 from the germline V gene are MNHEY and SMNVEV (reference sequence). V was cut by 2 bases and J by 7 bases, with 18 bases left in between. CDR3 amino acids: CASSLEKGVVDQPQHF. CDR3 nucleotide sequence: TGTGCCAGCAGTTTAGAGAAAGGGGTGGTCGACCAGCCCCAGCATTTT.

The chain joins TRBV15 to TRBJ1-2; D remains unclear. The CDR3 length is 17 residues. The germline CDR1 and CDR2 sequences are LNHNV and YYDKDF (reference sequence). Between the trimmed V and J ends, which lost 0 bases and 6 bases, there was a span of 20 bases. Here the CDR3 reads CATSRDPYTPILHGYTF. CDR3 in DNA: TGTGCCACCAGCAGAGATCCCTATACCCCAATACTCCATGGCTACACCTTC. The entire variable domain, with the rest obtained from reference TRBV15 and TRBJ1-2, is as follows: DAMVIQNPRYQVTQFGKPVTLSCSQTLNHNVMYWYQQKSSQAPKLLFHYYDKDFNNEADTPDNFQSRRPNTSFCFLDIRSPGLGDTAMYLCATSRDPYTPILHGYTFGSGTRLTVV.